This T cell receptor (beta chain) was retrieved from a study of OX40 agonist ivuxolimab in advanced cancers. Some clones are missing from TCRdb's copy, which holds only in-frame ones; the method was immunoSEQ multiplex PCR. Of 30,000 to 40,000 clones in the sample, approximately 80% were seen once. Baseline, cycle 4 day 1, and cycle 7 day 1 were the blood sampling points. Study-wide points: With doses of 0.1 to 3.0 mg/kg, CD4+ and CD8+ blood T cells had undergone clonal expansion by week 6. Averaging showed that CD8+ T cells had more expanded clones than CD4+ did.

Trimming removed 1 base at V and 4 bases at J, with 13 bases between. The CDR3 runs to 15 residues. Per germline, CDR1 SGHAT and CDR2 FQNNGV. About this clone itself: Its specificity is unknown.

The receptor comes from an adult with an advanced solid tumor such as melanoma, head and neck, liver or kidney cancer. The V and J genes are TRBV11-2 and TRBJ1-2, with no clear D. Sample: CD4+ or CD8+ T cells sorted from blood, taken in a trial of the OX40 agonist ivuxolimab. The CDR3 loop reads CASSLVGSRSYGYTF. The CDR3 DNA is TGTGCCAGCAGCTTAGTTGGGAGTCGGAGCTATGGCTACACCTTC. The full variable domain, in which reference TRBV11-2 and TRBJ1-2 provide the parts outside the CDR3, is EAGVAQSPRYKIIEKRQSVAFWCNPISGHATLYWYQQILGQGPKLLIQFQNNGVVDDSQLPKDRFSAERLKGVDSTLKIQPAKLEDSAVYLCASSLVGSRSYGYTFGSGTRLTVV.